These T cell receptor beta chains were read from a single sample in a study of OX40 agonist ivuxolimab in advanced cancers. Clones were read by immunoSEQ multiplex PCR, and TCRdb kept only the in-frame ones, dropping some. In the table there are about 82,000 clones, approximately 85% of which are singletons. This sample comprised CD4+ or CD8+ T cells sorted from blood, obtained in a trial of the OX40 agonist ivuxolimab. All receptors derive from an adult with an advanced solid tumor such as melanoma, head and neck, liver or kidney cancer. Both conserved end residues are part of each CDR3. Fields, in order: V gene, CDR3 length, J gene, clone size, D gene, CDR3 DNA, CDR3 protein. D genes are given only for firm matches. The size field is filled for only some rows; it gives once, few, many or a size class.

TRBV11-2	14	TRBJ2-5	.	.	TGTGCCAGCAGCAGAGCGGGTCCATGGGAGACCCAGTACTTC	CASSRAGPWETQYF
TRBV10-3	19	TRBJ2-1	once	TRBD1	TGTGCCATCAGCAGAGAGACAGGGGCATTAGGGGGGTCCTACAATGAGCAGTTCTTC	CAISRETGALGGSYNEQFF
TRBV7-2	13	TRBJ2-1	.	.	TGTGCCAGCAGCTTTCTTAGCCCCCGTGAGCAGTTCTTC	CASSFLSPREQFF
TRBV6-6	11	TRBJ2-7	.	.	TGTGCCAGCAGGGGGGTCTACGAGCAGTACTTC	CASRGVYEQYF
TRBV18	12	TRBJ2-3	.	.	TGTGCCAGCTCCTCCAGCACAGATACGCAGTATTTT	CASSSSTDTQYF
TRBV6-1	15	TRBJ2-3	.	TRBD1	TGTGCCAGCAGACCGGACAGGGGGCGCGGGGATACGCAGTATTTT	CASRPDRGRGDTQYF
TRBV30	12	TRBJ2-2	.	.	TGTGCCTGGGGGGCTATAGGAGGGGAGCTGTTTTTT	CAWGAIGGELFF
TRBV5-4	15	TRBJ2-1	.	.	TGTGCCAGCAGCTTAATGGAGGGCCCCGATTTCGGGCAGTTCTTC	CASSLMEGPDFGQFF
TRBV18	13	TRBJ1-5	.	.	TGTGCCAGCTCATCTGGGACCAATCAGCCCCAGCATTTT	CASSSGTNQPQHF
TRBV6-5	13	TRBJ2-4	.	TRBD1	TGTGCCAGCAGTACCCCGGGACAGGGCTTTACGTACTTC	CASSTPGQGFTYF
TRBV6-5	16	TRBJ1-4	medium-sized	.	TGTGCCAGCAGTTACGCCAACCCCGGGACTGATGAAAAACTGTTTTTT	CASSYANPGTDEKLFF
TRBV5-1	14	TRBJ1-2	.	TRBD1	TGCGCCAGCAGCTTGGGGACAGGGTCTTATGGCTACACCTTC	CASSLGTGSYGYTF
TRBV28	13	TRBJ1-5	.	.	TGTGCCAGCACCTTAGGACGGTATCAGCCCCAGCATTTT	CASTLGRYQPQHF
TRBV5-1	16	TRBJ2-5	.	TRBD1	TGCGCCAGCAGCTTGGCCGGACAGGGGGGGCAGGAGACCCAGTACTTC	CASSLAGQGGQETQYF
TRBV2	14	TRBJ1-3	.	.	TGTGCCAGCAGTGAAGCAATGGCTGGAAACACCATATATTTT	CASSEAMAGNTIYF
TRBV28	14	TRBJ1-2	.	TRBD1	TGTGCCAGCAGTTACACAGGGGGCGACTATGGCTACACCTTC	CASSYTGGDYGYTF
TRBV18	15	TRBJ2-1	.	.	TGTGCCAGCTCACTGACAGGGCAACGGGAGAATGAGCAGTTCTTC	CASSLTGQRENEQFF
TRBV5-4	17	TRBJ2-5	.	TRBD2	TGTGCCAGCAGCTTGGTACCTAGCGGGGGGGTACGAGAGACCCAGTACTTC	CASSLVPSGGVRETQYF
TRBV30	16	TRBJ1-2	.	.	TGTGCCTGGAGCTCCGCCCAGCCCATTTATAACTATGGCTACACCTTC	CAWSSAQPIYNYGYTF
TRBV5-1	15	TRBJ1-2	.	.	TGCGCCAGCAGCTTTTACAGAGATCCTAACTATGGCTACACCTTC	CASSFYRDPNYGYTF
TRBV7-2	16	TRBJ1-2	once	TRBD1	TGTGCCAGCAGCGAATACCAGGGGGCCCCTTTTGAAGGCTACACCTTC	CASSEYQGAPFEGYTF
TRBV18	14	TRBJ1-1	.	TRBD1	TGTGCCAGCTCGCGGGACAGGGGGAACACTGAAGCTTTCTTT	CASSRDRGNTEAFF
TRBV5-6	14	TRBJ2-1	.	.	TGTGCCAGCAGCTTATGGGCTAGAATGGATGAGCAGTTCTTC	CASSLWARMDEQFF
TRBV28	16	TRBJ2-2	.	TRBD2	TGTGCCAGCAGTTCCCTAGCGGTGGGGGACACCGGGGAGCTGTTTTTT	CASSSLAVGDTGELFF
TRBV11-2	14	TRBJ1-5	.	.	TGTGCCAGCAGCTTAGGGGGGAATTTACAGCCCCAGCATTTT	CASSLGGNLQPQHF
TRBV29-1	11	TRBJ2-1	.	.	TGCAGCGTTGGGCAGTACAATGAGCAGTTCTTC	CSVGQYNEQFF
TRBV28	15	TRBJ1-5	.	TRBD1	TGTGCCAGCAGTTTATCAGGGGGCGGCAATCAGCCCCAGCATTTT	CASSLSGGGNQPQHF
TRBV5-1	17	TRBJ1-4	.	TRBD1	TGCGCCAGCAGCTTGAGGGGACAGGGGGAGGCTAATGAAAAACTGTTTTTT	CASSLRGQGEANEKLFF
TRBV11-2	12	TRBJ1-2	.	.	TGTGCCAGCAGCTCGCAGGGAGCGGGCTACACCTTC	CASSSQGAGYTF
TRBV10-2	14	TRBJ1-4	.	TRBD1	TGCGCCAGCAGTGTCGACAGGGGAAATGAAAAACTGTTTTTT	CASSVDRGNEKLFF
TRBV19	15	TRBJ2-1	.	TRBD1	TGTGCCAGTAGTACACCACTGACAGGGGGTAGTGAGCAGTTCTTC	CASSTPLTGGSEQFF